Here is one T cell receptor beta chain with its context. Its antigen remains unknown. The PCR had 60 Vbeta and 13 Jbeta primers. Repertoires were generated with immunoSEQ multiplex PCR, while TCRdb's copy carries only in-frame clones and drops some. The sample holds 150,000 to 200,000 clones, around 79% seen once. The sample is drawn from a study of cytomegalovirus exposure and HLA in healthy donors. Study-level results: Judged likely to be a sequencing artifact was a cluster of highly shared sequence variants.

The germline CDR1 and CDR2 sequences are SGHTA and FQGTGA. V was cut by 0 bases and J by 0 bases, with 9 bases left in between. The CDR3 sequence is 15 residues long. The sequenced sample was PBMCs. The rearrangement uses TRBV7-3 and TRBJ2-7, with a tentative D call TRBD1 (7 bases). The TCR sequence derives from a man aged 40-49 years in good health and CMV-seronegative. The CDR3 nucleotides read TGTGCCAGCAGCTTAACGCGGGACAGCTCCTACGAGCAGTACTTC. It encodes CASSLTRDSSYEQYF. The full variable domain, with the rest looked up from reference TRBV7-3 and TRBJ2-7, is GAGVSQTPSNKVTEKGKYVELRCDPISGHTALYWYRQSLGQGPEFLIYFQGTGAADDSGLPNDRFFAVRPEGSVSTLKIQRTERGDSAVYLCASSLTRDSSYEQYFGPGTRLTVT.